This T cell receptor beta chain was found in a study of blood T cell repertoires in COVID-19. About the research overall: Samples taken during acute and convalescent COVID-19 were collected in the United States, Italy and Spain.

CDR1 is SGHRS, CDR2 YFSETQ, per germline. The CDR3 has 14 residues. Between the trimmed V and J ends, which lost 4 bases and 4 bases, there was a span of 14 bases. In the original analysis: Amplification of reference gene primers was used by the study to estimate nucleated cell counts. Libraries were prepared by immunoSEQ multiplex PCR; TCRdb keeps only in-frame clonotypes and omits some of them. V and J calls and clone size come straight from that table; D and trimming were deduced from the DNA. The sample lists 100,000 to 150,000 clones; 85% were seen once. The receptor was isolated from a woman aged 80 or older with acute or convalescent COVID-19. Material: peripheral blood. V usage is TRBV5-1 and J usage is TRBJ1-1; tentatively, D is TRBD1 (5 bases). CDR3 residues: CASSLDKFSTEAFF. As DNA, the CDR3 is TGCGCCAGCAGCCTGGACAAATTCAGCACTGAAGCTTTCTTT.